A single sample gave rise to the 3 T cell receptor beta chains below, sequenced in a study of CD8 T cells in ankylosing spondylitis (dated by TCRdb to about 2017). Study-wide findings and limitations: Blood from ankylosing spondylitis patients appeared to be characterized by a TCR beta motif composed of about 8 highly homologous amino acid variants.

These receptors are not linked to any known antigen. Library prep was done by 5' RACE. The listed sequencing device is Illumina HiSeq 2500. TCRdb ran its own pipeline on the public reads, namely fastp trimming at Q25 and MiXCR clone calling, and kept in-frame beta chains. Rows are unified per CDR3 protein, each entry keeping the most common DNA and genes. In all, the sample holds about 500,000 distinct CDR3 sequences, and under 5.5% of those were seen once. Together, the top ten hold 3% to 4% of the sample. Sequences were obtained from blood, either unsorted or a sorted T cell fraction (not recorded which). The receptor set was obtained from a male donor with ankylosing spondylitis.

This clonotype was counted many times. The gene calls are TRBV27 and TRBJ2-7; the D is unclear. The CDR3 loop spans 13 amino acids. The germline V gene has CDR1 MNHEY and CDR2 SMNVEV (reference sequence). The V end lost 8 bases, the J end lost 8 bases, and 19 bases lay between the germline ends. CDR3 region: CASSPRVFLKQYF. In DNA, the CDR3 is TGTGCCAGCTCCCCAAGGGTCTTTTTAAAGCAGTACTTC.

This clonotype was picked up many times. The rearrangement links TRBV18 to TRBJ1-4, with a possible D match to TRBD1 (6 bases). There are 15 residues in the CDR3. Germline V gene lookup returns CDR1 KGHSH and CDR2 LQKENI. Deletions cut 5 bases from V and 0 bases from J, with 10 bases between. The CDR3 coding sequence is TGTGCCAGCTCAGCCCAGGGGACAACTAATGAAAAACTGTTTTTT. As protein: CASSAQGTTNEKLFF.

This clonotype was seen many times. The chain carries TRBV5-1 and TRBJ2-3, with 12 bases lining up with TRBD2. Germline-derived CDR1 and CDR2 are SGHRS and YFSETQ. This CDR3 is 16 amino acids long. Trimming cost V 4 bases and J 4 bases; bases outside gene matches: 7. For the CDR3, the DNA is TGCGCCAGCAGCCTTCAGACTAGCGGGAGCGCAGATACGCAGTATTTT. This sequence encodes CASSLQTSGSADTQYF. The full variable domain, in which reference TRBV5-1 and TRBJ2-3 provide the parts outside the CDR3, is KAGVTQTPRYLIKTRGQQVTLSCSPISGHRSVSWYQQTPGQGLQFLFEYFSETQRNKGNFPGRFSGRQFSNSRSEMNVSTLELGDSALYLCASSLQTSGSADTQYFGPGTRLTVL.